This T cell receptor beta chain was documented in a study of cytomegalovirus exposure and HLA in healthy donors. The primer mix had 60 Vbeta and 13 Jbeta primers. Clones were sequenced by immunoSEQ multiplex PCR, and TCRdb holds only the in-frame ones, with some missing. Of some 140,000 clones in the sample, around 80% were seen once. V was trimmed by 0 bases and J by 0 bases, leaving 13 bases between them. Germline values: CDR1 LGHNA, CDR2 YNFKEQ. CDR3 length: 17 residues. The receptor was derived from a man aged 25-40 years in good health and CMV-seropositive. V usage is TRBV4-2 and J usage is TRBJ2-3; tentatively, D is TRBD1 (6 bases). Material: PBMCs. CDR3 nucleotides: TGTGCCAGCAGCCAAGAGAACAGGGTATGGAGCACAGATACGCAGTATTTT. Translating it yields CASSQENRVWSTDTQYF.